The 24 T cell receptor beta chains listed next were all sequenced from one sample in a study of blood T cell repertoires in COVID-19. Profiled with immunoSEQ multiplex PCR; TCRdb holds only in-frame clones, not every one. Of just over 350,000 clones in the sample, roughly 87% were seen once. The sample comprised PBMCs or T cells enriched from blood (not recorded which). Receptors originate from a young woman who had recovered from COVID-19.

This clone was counted only a few times. At the DNA level, this CDR3 is encoded by other sequences in the same sample as well. This chain joins TRBV5-1 and TRBJ1-1, with 7 bases identical to TRBD1. The V gene end was trimmed by 4 bases and the J gene end by 1 base; junction bases not matched to a gene: 1. Germline V gene lookup returns CDR1 SGHRS and CDR2 YFSETQ. The CDR3 extends over 13 amino acids. This CDR3 is CASSRDRNTEAFF. The CDR3 region has the DNA TGCGCCAGCAGCCGGGACAGGAACACTGAAGCTTTCTTT.

The rearrangement uses TRBV27 and TRBJ2-1, with 12 nucleotides matching TRBD2. Germline CDR1 is MNHEY and CDR2 is SMNVEV (reference sequence). J lost 6 bases, V lost 5 bases, and 5 bases had no gene match. The CDR3 extends over 15 amino acids. As DNA, the CDR3 is TGTGCCAGCAGTCTCCTAGCGGGAGGGCGCAATGAGCAGTTCTTC. It encodes CASSLLAGGRNEQFF.

The chain employs TRBV2 and TRBJ1-1; tentative D call: TRBD1 (5 bases). V was clipped by 7 bases and J by 1 base, with 7 bases between them. Germline lookup yields CDR1 SNHLY and CDR2 FYNNEI. CDR3 length equals 12 residues. CDR3 sequence (DNA): TGTGCCAGCAAAGACAGGAACACTGAAGCTTTCTTT. Its protein product is CASKDRNTEAFF.

The chain combines TRBV3-1 (or the pseudogene TRBV3-2) with TRBJ1-1, with TRBD1 matching 8 bases. The CDR3 totals 12 residues. V trimming: 8 bases; J trimming: 4 bases; junction bases outside the gene matches: 3. Germline-derived CDR1 and CDR2 are LGHDT and YNNKEL (reference sequence). DNA of the CDR3: TGTGCCAGCGCACAGGGGGTCACTGAAGCTTTCTTT. Protein product: CASAQGVTEAFF.

The chain employs TRBV29-1 and TRBJ1-1, with no clear D. CDR1 and CDR2 (germline): SQVTM, ANQGSEA. The CDR3 extends over 14 amino acids. The V end was cut by 1 base, the J end by 1 base, with 10 bases between. CDR3 bases: TGCAGCGTTGAAGCGGTAGACAAGAACACTGAAGCTTTCTTT. Protein product: CSVEAVDKNTEAFF.

This chain links TRBV6-5 with TRBJ2-1; TRBD1 might be the D (6 bases). The CDR3 sequence is 15 residues long. The germline V and J ends were trimmed by 7 bases and 3 bases, with 16 bases remaining between them. The V gene's germline CDR1 is MNHEY and CDR2 SVGAGI. CDR3 region: CASNSGQHLYNEQFF. Here the CDR3 DNA reads TGTGCCAGCAACTCAGGACAGCACCTCTACAATGAGCAGTTCTTC.

J is TRBJ2-7 and V is TRBV4-1; 9 bases fit TRBD2. J lost 6 bases, V lost 4 bases, and 22 bases had no gene match. The CDR3 consists of 19 residues. Germline-derived CDR1 and CDR2 are MGHRA and YSYEKL. The CDR3 nucleotides are TGCGCCAGCAGCCCCGAATTTCCCGGGACTAGCCTAGTAGGGAGCGAGCAGTACTTC. This translates into CASSPEFPGTSLVGSEQYF.

The gene calls are TRBV4-1 and TRBJ1-5; 9 bases fit TRBD1. The CDR3 consists of 16 residues. V lost 4 bases, J lost 4 bases, and 8 bases stayed unmatched. CDR1 is MGHRA, CDR2 YSYEKL, per germline. CDR3 loop: CASSRSTGGGNQPQHF. The CDR3 nucleotides read TGCGCCAGCAGCCGCTCAACAGGGGGCGGGAATCAGCCCCAGCATTTT.

The V gene is TRBV2, the J gene TRBJ2-5; D perhaps matches TRBD2 (5 bases). CDR1 and CDR2 from the germline V gene are SNHLY and FYNNEI. This CDR3 contains 12 residues. Trimming pared 9 bases from V and 1 base from J, leaving 9 bases between. This CDR3 reads CARGDSQETQYF. CDR3 coding DNA: TGTGCCAGGGGAGATAGCCAAGAGACCCAGTACTTC.

The genes are TRBV29-1 and TRBJ1-1, with 10 bases fitting TRBD1. Germline CDR1 SQVTM, CDR2 ANQGSEA. After removal of 6 bases from V and 8 bases from J, the junction contained 6 bases not matched to a gene. The CDR3 is 12 residues long. DNA for the CDR3: TGCAGCGTAGACAGGGGGCGTCCCGAAGCTTTCTTT. This codes for CSVDRGRPEAFF. The whole variable domain, filled in from reference TRBV29-1 and TRBJ1-1, reads SAVISQKPSRDICQRGTSLTIQCQVDSQVTMMFWYRQQPGQSLTLIATANQGSEATYESGFVIDKFPISRPNLTFSTLTVSNMSPEDSSIYLCSVDRGRPEAFFGQGTRLTVV.

This clone has a single count. The chain joins TRBV13 to TRBJ2-5; D is unclear. The CDR3 length is 14 residues. With 3 bases removed from V and 4 bases from J, the gap between germline ends came to 12 bases. Germline-derived CDR1 and CDR2 are PRHDT and FYEKMQ (reference sequence). For the CDR3, the DNA is TGTGCCAGCAGCTTTAACAGCCGAGCAGAGACCCAGTACTTC. Amino acid sequence: CASSFNSRAETQYF. Looking up the rest from reference TRBV13 and TRBJ2-5 gives the full variable domain: AAGVIQSPRHLIKEKRETATLKCYPIPRHDTVYWYQQGPGQDPQFLISFYEKMQSDKGSIPDRFSAQQFSDYHSELNMSSLELGDSALYFCASSFNSRAETQYFGPGTRLLVL.

V is TRBV13 and J is TRBJ2-2; D remains ambiguous. The CDR3 has 14 residues. Deletions cut 1 base from V and 1 base from J, with 4 bases between. Per germline, CDR1 PRHDT and CDR2 FYEKMQ (reference sequence). DNA for the CDR3: TGTGCCAGCAGCTTAGTACAGAACACCGGGGAGCTGTTTTTT. Translating gives CASSLVQNTGELFF.

The gene calls are TRBV3-1 (or the pseudogene TRBV3-2) and TRBJ1-2; D not resolved. This CDR3 comprises 12 residues. Trimming removed 7 bases at V and 0 bases at J, with 6 bases between. CDR1 and CDR2 (germline): LGHDT, YNNKEL (reference sequence). The DNA for the CDR3 is TGTGCCAGCAACACAGCTAACTATGGCTACACCTTC. Protein product: CASNTANYGYTF.

The rearrangement joins TRBV7-9 to TRBJ2-7; maybe TRBD1 (6 bases). This CDR3 comprises 17 residues. V was clipped by 4 bases and J by 9 bases, with 28 bases between them. Germline CDR1 and CDR2: SEHNR and FQNEAQ (reference sequence). Here the CDR3 DNA reads TGTGCCAGCAGCTCGATGGACAGCGGCCGGATCGGGTATGGGCAGTACTTC. Residues: CASSSMDSGRIGYGQYF.

The CDR3 coding sequence is TGTGCCAGCAGCCTGGGTTTTAGGGGAACCTCCTACAATGAGCAGTTCTTC. This gives the protein CASSLGFRGTSYNEQFF. The chain has TRBV7-8 and TRBJ2-1; a possible D gene is TRBD1 (5 bases). Germline V gene sequence: CDR1 SGHVS, CDR2 FQNEAQ. V gave up 5 bases and J gave up 0 bases, with 17 bases separating them. The CDR3 spans 17 residues.

The chain is built from TRBV12-3 or TRBV12-4 and TRBJ1-2, with D unresolved. This CDR3 comprises 13 residues. The ends were cut back, 3 bases at V and 2 bases at J, with 7 bases in the middle. In DNA form, the CDR3 reads TGTGCCAGCAGTTTTGAGGCGAACTATGGCTACACCTTC. The encoded protein is CASSFEANYGYTF.

This sequence joins TRBV27 and TRBJ2-3; 8 bases match TRBD2. This CDR3 has 14 residues. Losses at the gene ends were 8 bases for V and 0 bases for J; bases not matched to a gene: 4. The V gene's germline CDR1 is MNHEY and CDR2 SMNVEV (reference sequence). The CDR3 DNA follows: TGTGCCAGCCGGGGGGGCGGCAGCACAGATACGCAGTATTTT. Its protein product is CASRGGGSTDTQYF.

The gene calls are TRBV28 and TRBJ1-1; no firm D call. The CDR3 is 16 residues long. V lost 3 bases and J 0 bases, leaving 14 bases between the germline ends. The germline CDR1 and CDR2 sequences are MDHEN and SYDVKM. The CDR3 DNA is TGTGCCAGCAGTTTTGGGTCGGAACTAATGAACACTGAAGCTTTCTTT. Translating it yields CASSFGSELMNTEAFF.

The table lists this clone with a count of one. This sequence joins TRBV2 and TRBJ2-4; D call uncertain. With 4 bases removed from V and 0 bases from J, the gap between germline ends came to 7 bases. The CDR3 covers 14 residues. The germline CDR1 and CDR2 sequences are SNHLY and FYNNEI. The CDR3 DNA reads TGTGCCAGCAGTGGGCTGATAGCCAAAAACATTCAGTACTTC. Translating it yields CASSGLIAKNIQYF.

This chain joins TRBV29-1 and TRBJ2-2, with 10 bases identical to TRBD2. Germline V gene data show CDR1 as SQVTM and CDR2 as ANQGSEA. The CDR3 runs 14 residues. V dropped 3 bases and J dropped 6; count of bases not matched to a gene: 4. In nucleotides, the CDR3 is TGCAGCGTTGATGTAGCGGGAGGTCCCGGGGAGCTGTTTTTT. The encoded protein is CSVDVAGGPGELFF.

The chain links TRBV6-1 to TRBJ1-2, with TRBD1 identical over 9 bases. The V gene end was trimmed by 3 bases and the J gene end by 8 bases; junction bases not matched to a gene: 7. Germline V lookup: CDR1 MNHNS, CDR2 SASEGT. The CDR3 runs 14 residues. The CDR3 coding sequence is TGTGCCAGCAGTGACCGGGACAGGGATGACGGCTACACCTTC. Protein sequence: CASSDRDRDDGYTF.

The V and J genes are TRBV12-1 and TRBJ2-5; the table's D call, TRBD2, was not checked against the DNA. TRBV12-1 is flagged as a pseudogene. The CDR3 covers 14 residues. In DNA form, the CDR3 reads TGTGCCAGCAGCTCTTGGGTGTGGCGGGAGACCCAGTACTTC. Its protein product is CASSSWVWRETQYF.

The table lists this clone with a few counts. This sample includes further DNA sequences coding for the same CDR3. This chain joins TRBV28 and TRBJ2-7; 7 positions match TRBD1. Germline assignment: CDR1 MDHEN and CDR2 SYDVKM. Trimming took 5 bases from V and 1 from J; bases not matched to a gene: 2. The CDR3 contains 13 residues. The CDR3 spells CASSPGQSYEQYF. The CDR3 DNA is TGTGCCAGCAGTCCGGGACAGTCCTACGAGCAGTACTTC. The full variable domain, in which reference TRBV28 and TRBJ2-7 provide the parts outside the CDR3, is DVKVTQSSRYLVKRTGEKVFLECVQDMDHENMFWYRQDPGLGLRLIYFSYDVKMKEKGDIPEGYSVSREKKERFSLILESASTNQTSMYLCASSPGQSYEQYFGPGTRLTVT.

The chain employs TRBV18 and TRBJ1-1; D unclear. Germline CDR1 reads KGHSH; CDR2 reads LQKENI. The CDR3 loop spans 15 amino acids. Deletions cut 10 bases from V and 0 bases from J, with 18 bases between. As DNA, the CDR3 is TGTGCCACCCACGGGAGTCCCAACATGAACACTGAAGCTTTCTTT. Translated, it gives CATHGSPNMNTEAFF. Together with reference TRBV18 and TRBJ1-1, the CDR3 gives the full variable domain: NAGVMQNPRHLVRRRGQEARLRCSPMKGHSHVYWYRQLPEEGLKFMVYLQKENIIDESGMPKERFSAEFPKEGPSILRIQQVVRGDSAAYFCATHGSPNMNTEAFFGQGTRLTVV.